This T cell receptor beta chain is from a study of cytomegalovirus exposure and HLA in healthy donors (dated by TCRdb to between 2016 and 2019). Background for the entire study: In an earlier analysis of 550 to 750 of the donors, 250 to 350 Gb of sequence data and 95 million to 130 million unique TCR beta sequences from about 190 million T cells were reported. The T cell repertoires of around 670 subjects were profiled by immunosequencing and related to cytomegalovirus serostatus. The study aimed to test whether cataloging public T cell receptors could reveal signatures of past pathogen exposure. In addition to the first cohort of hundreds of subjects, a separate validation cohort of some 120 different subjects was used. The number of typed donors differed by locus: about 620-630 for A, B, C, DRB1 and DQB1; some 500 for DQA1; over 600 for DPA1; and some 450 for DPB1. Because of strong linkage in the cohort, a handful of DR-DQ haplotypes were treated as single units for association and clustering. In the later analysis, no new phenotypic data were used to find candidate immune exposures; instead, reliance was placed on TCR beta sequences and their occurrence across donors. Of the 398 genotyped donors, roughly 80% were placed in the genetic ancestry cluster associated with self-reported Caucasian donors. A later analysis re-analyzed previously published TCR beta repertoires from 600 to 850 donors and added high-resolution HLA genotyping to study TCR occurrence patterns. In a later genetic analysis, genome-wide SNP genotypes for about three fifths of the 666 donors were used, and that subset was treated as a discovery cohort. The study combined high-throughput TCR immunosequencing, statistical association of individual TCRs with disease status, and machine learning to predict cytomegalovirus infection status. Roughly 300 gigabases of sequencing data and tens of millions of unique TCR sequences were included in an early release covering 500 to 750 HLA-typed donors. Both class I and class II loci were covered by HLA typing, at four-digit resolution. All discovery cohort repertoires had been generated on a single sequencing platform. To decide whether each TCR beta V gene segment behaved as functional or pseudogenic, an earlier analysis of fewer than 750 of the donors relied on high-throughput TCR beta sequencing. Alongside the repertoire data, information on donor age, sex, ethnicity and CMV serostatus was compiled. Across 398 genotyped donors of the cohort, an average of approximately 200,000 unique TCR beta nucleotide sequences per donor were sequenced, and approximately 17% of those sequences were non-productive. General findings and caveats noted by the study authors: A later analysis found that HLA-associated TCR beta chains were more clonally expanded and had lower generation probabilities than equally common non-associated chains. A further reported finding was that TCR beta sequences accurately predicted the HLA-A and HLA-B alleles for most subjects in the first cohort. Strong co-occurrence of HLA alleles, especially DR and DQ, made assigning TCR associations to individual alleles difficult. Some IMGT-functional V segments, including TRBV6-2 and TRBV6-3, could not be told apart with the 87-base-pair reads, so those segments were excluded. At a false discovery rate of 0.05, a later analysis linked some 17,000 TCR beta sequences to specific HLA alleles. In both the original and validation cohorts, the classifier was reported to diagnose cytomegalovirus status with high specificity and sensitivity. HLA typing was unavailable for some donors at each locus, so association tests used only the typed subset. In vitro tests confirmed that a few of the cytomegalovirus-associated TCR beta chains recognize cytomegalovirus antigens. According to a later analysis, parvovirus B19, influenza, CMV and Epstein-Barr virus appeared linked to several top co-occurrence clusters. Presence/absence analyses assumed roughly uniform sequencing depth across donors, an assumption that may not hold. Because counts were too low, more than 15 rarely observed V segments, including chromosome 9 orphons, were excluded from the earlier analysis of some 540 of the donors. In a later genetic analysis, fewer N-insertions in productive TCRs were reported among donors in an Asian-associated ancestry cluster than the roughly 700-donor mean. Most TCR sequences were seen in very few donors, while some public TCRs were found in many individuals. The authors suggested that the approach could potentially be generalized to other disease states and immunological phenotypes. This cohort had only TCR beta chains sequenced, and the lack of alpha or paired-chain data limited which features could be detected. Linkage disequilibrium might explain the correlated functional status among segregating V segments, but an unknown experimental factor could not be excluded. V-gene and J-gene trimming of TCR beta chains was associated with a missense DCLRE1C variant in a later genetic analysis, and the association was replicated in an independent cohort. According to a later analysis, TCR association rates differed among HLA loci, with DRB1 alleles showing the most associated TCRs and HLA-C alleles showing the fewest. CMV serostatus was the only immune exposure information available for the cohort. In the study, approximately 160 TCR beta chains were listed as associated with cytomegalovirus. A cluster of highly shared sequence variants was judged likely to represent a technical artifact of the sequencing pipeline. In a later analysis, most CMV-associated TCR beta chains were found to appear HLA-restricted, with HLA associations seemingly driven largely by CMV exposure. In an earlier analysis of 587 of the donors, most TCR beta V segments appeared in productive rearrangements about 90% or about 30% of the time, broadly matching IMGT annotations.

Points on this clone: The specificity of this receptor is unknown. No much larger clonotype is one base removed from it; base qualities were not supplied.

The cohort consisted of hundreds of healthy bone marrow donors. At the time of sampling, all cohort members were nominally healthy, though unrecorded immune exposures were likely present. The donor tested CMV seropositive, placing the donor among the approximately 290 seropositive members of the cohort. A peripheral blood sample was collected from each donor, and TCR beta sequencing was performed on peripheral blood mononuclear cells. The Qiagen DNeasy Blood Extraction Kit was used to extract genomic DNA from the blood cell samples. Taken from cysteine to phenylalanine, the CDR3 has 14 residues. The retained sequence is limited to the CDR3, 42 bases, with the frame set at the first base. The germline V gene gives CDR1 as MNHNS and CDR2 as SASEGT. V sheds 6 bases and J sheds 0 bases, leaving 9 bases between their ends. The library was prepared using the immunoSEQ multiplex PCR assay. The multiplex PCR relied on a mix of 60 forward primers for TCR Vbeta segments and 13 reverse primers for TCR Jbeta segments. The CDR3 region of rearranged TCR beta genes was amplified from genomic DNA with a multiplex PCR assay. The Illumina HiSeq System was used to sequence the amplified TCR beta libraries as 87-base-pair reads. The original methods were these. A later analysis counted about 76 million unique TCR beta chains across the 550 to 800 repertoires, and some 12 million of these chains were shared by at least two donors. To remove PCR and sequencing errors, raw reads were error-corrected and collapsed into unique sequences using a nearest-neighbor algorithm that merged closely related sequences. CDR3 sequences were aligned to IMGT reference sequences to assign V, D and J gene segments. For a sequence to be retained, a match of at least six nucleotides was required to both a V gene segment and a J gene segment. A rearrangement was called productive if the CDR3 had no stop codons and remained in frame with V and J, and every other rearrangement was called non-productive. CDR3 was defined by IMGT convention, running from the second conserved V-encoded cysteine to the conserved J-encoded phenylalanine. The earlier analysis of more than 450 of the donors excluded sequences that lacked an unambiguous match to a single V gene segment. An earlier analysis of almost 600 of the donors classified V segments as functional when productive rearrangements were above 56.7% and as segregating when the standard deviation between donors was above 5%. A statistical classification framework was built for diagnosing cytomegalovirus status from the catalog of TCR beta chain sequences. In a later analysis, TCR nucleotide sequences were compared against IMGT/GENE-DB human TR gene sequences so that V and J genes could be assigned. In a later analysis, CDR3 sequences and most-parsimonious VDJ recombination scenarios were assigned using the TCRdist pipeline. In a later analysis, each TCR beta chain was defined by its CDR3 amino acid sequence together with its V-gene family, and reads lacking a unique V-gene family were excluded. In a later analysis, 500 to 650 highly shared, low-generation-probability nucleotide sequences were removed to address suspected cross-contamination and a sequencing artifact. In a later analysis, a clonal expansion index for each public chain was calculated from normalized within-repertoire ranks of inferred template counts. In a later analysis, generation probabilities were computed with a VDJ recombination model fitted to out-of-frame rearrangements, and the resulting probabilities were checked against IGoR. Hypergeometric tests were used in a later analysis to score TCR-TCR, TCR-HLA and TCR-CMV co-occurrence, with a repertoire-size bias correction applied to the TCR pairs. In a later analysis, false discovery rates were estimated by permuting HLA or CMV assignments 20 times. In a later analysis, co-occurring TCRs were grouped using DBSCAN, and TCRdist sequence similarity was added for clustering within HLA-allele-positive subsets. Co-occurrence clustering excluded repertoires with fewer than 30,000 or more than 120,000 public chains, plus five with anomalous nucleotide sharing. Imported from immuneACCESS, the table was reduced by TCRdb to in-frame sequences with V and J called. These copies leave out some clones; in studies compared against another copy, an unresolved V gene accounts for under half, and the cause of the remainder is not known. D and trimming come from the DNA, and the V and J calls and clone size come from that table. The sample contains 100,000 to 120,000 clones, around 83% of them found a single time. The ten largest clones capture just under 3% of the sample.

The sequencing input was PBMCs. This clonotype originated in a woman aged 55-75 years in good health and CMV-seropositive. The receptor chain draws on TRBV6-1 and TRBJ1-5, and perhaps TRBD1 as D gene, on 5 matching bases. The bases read TGTGCCAGCAGATCGACAGATAGCAATCAGCCCCAGCATTTT. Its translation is CASRSTDSNQPQHF.